This T cell receptor (beta chain) is drawn from a study of OX40 agonist ivuxolimab in advanced cancers. With respect to this clone: The target antigen is unknown.

Whole-study findings and limits: The study found that CD8+ T cells averaged more expanded clones than CD4+. Antigen targets of the expanded peripheral T cells went undetermined.

This CDR3 has 14 residues. V lost 4 bases and J 3 bases, leaving 12 bases between the germline ends. CDR1 and CDR2 from the germline V gene are LNHDA and SQIVND (reference sequence). Produced via immunoSEQ multiplex PCR; TCRdb's table is partial and in-frame only. The repertoire holds 60,000 to 100,000 clones, with approximately 95% as singletons. This specimen consisted of CD4+ or CD8+ T cells sorted from blood, obtained in a trial of the OX40 agonist ivuxolimab. The chain employs TRBV19 and TRBJ1-1; a possible D gene is TRBD1 (5 bases). This TCR derives from an adult with an advanced solid tumor such as melanoma, head and neck, liver or kidney cancer. The DNA for the CDR3 is TGTGCCAGTAGTAGGGGCGGAGCGGACACTGAAGCTTTCTTT. Amino acid sequence: CASSRGGADTEAFF.